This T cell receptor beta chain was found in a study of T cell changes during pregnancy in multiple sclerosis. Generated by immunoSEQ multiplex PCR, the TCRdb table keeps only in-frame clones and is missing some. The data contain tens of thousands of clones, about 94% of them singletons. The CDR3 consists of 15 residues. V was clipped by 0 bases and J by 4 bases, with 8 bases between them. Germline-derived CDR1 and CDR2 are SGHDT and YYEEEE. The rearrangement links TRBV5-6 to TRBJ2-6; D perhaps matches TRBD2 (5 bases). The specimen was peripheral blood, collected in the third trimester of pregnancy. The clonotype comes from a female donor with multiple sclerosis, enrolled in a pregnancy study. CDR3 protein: CASSLEGSGANVLTF. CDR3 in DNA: TGTGCCAGCAGCTTGGAAGGGAGCGGGGCCAACGTCCTGACTTTC.